The T cell receptor beta chain under discussion was sequenced for a study of CD8+ T cells in alopecia areata. As for the study in general: For the treated group, dosing was oral tofacitinib at 5 to 10 mg twice daily. Points from the study as a whole: In patients, TCRs were shared less clearly than in mice, and HLA may possibly be involved. Alphabeta T cells residing in normal skin are also sequenced in scalp samples.

About this clone itself: Its specificity is unknown.

In each case, RNA was isolated and then reverse transcribed into cDNA as the sequencing template. The table came from immunoSEQ multiplex PCR; TCRdb's copy has only in-frame clones and leaves some out. Of 170,000 or so clones in the sample, over 55% were seen once. The receptor was isolated from a human donor with alopecia areata. The specimen was CD4+ T cells sorted from blood, collected at week 0.

CDR3 DNA: TGCAGCGTTGAACAGGGGAAGCAGTACTTC. It codes for CSVEQGKQYF. The V gene is TRBV29-1, the J gene TRBJ2-7, with a possible D match to TRBD1 (6 bases). This CDR3 has 10 amino acids. CDR1 and CDR2 (germline): SQVTM, ANQGSEA. Trimming pared 2 bases from V and 8 bases from J, leaving 7 bases between.